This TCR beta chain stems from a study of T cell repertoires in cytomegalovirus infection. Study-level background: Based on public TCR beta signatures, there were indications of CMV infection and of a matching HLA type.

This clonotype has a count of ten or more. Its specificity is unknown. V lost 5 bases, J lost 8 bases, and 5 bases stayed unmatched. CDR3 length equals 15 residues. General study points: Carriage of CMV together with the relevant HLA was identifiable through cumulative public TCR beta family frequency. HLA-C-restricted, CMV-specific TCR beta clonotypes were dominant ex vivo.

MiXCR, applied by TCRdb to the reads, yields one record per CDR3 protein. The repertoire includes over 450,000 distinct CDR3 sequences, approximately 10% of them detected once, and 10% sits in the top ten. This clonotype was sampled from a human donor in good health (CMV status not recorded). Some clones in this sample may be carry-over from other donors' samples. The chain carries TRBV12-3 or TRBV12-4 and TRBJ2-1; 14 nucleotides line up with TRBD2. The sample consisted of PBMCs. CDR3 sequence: CASSPGTSGSYEQFF. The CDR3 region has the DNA TGTGCCAGCAGTCCAGGGACTAGCGGGAGTTATGAGCAGTTCTTC.